The clone carrying this TCR beta chain was detected many times. Amplified TCR beta CDR3 regions derived from RNA transcripts. Initially, a first-round RT-PCR of the TCR CDR3 employed the HTBI primer set. A single record per CDR3 protein comes from TCRdb applying MiXCR to the multiplex PCR reads. The sample yields 300,000 to 500,000 distinct CDR3 sequences, over 13% seen once. This entry is derived from a study of T cells in Graves' hyperthyroidism and ophthalmopathy. The CDR3 length is 19 residues. Trimming took 5 bases from V and 0 from J; bases not matched to a gene: 17. Looked up from germline, CDR1 is SGHVS and CDR2 is FNYEAQ. Fresh 10 ml peripheral blood yielded PBMCs.

The sequence was collected from a man aged 45 to 65 with Graves' ophthalmopathy. The sequenced sample consisted of blood. The rearrangement joins TRBV7-6 to TRBJ2-5; TRBD2 agrees at 8 bases. The CDR3 coding sequence is TGTGCCAGCAGCACCAGATGGCCCGGCGTTAGCGGGAACCAAGAGACCCAGTACTTC. Translated, it gives CASSTRWPGVSGNQETQYF.